The 25 T cell receptor beta chains below come from one sample, sequenced in a study of T cells in Graves' hyperthyroidism and ophthalmopathy. RNA transcripts provided the source from which TCR beta CDR3 regions were amplified. The HTBI primer set was used in a first-round RT-PCR of the TCR CDR3. TCRdb used MiXCR to reprocess the multiplex PCR reads, holding one entry per CDR3 protein. Of some 350,000 distinct CDR3 sequences in the sample, around 15% were seen once. The sequenced sample consisted of blood. All receptors come from a woman between 55 and 75 years old with Graves' ophthalmopathy.

The chain links TRBV29-1 to TRBJ2-2; no clear D. This CDR3 has 13 amino acids. Per germline, CDR1 SQVTM and CDR2 ANQGSEA. V gave up 3 bases and J gave up 1 base, with 6 bases separating them. CDR3 bases: TGCAGCGTTGATCCGGGGAACACCGGGGAGCTGTTTTTT. Its protein product is CSVDPGNTGELFF.

The J gene is TRBJ1-3, the V gene TRBV12-3 or TRBV12-4; the D is unclear. Trimming removed 5 bases at V and 7 bases at J, with 6 bases between. The CDR3 runs 11 residues. The CDR3 region is CASSHGNTIYF. CDR3 nucleotide sequence: TGTGCCAGCAGTCACGGGAACACCATATATTTT.

V and J are TRBV20-1 and TRBJ2-3; no firm D call. The CDR3 runs to 12 residues. The V end was cut by 6 bases, the J end by 2 bases, with 9 bases between. The V gene's germline CDR1 is DFQATT and CDR2 SNEGSKA (reference sequence). The CDR3 DNA is TGCAGTGCCCCGGACCACACAGATACGCAGTATTTT. This encodes CSAPDHTDTQYF.

The CDR3 reads CASSQTGTTNSPLHF. DNA of the CDR3: TGTGCCAGTAGCCAAACTGGGACAACTAATTCACCCCTCCACTTT. The V gene is TRBV19, the J gene TRBJ1-6; maybe TRBD1 (6 bases). This CDR3 is 15 amino acids long. Trimming cost V 6 bases and J 6 bases, with 15 bases left between them. Germline assignment: CDR1 LNHDA and CDR2 SQIVND (reference sequence).

The table lists this clonotype with a few counts. V is TRBV27 and J is TRBJ2-7; TRBD1 might be the D (5 bases). Trimming took off 6 bases at V and 7 bases at J, with 19 bases between the two ends. Per germline, CDR1 MNHEY and CDR2 SMNVEV (reference sequence). CDR3 length: 14 residues. The CDR3 nucleotides are TGTGCCAGCAGACCCAGGGCAGGGCTACAGGAGCAGTACTTC. Encoded protein: CASRPRAGLQEQYF.

Regarding this clonotype: This may be a read error, as it is one base from a much larger clone. This chain uses TRBV12-3 or TRBV12-4 with TRBJ2-7; TRBD2 matches 7 bases. Trimming took 8 bases from V and 3 from J; bases not matched to a gene: 7. There are 13 residues in the CDR3. CDR3 DNA: TGTGCCAGCGGTTCGGGGGGTATCTACGAGCAGTACTTC. Protein product: CASGSGGIYEQYF.

At least ten counts were recorded for this clonotype. The J gene is TRBJ2-7, the V gene TRBV28; D could derive from TRBD1 or TRBD2 (5 bases each). This CDR3 spans 14 amino acids. In germline, CDR1 is MDHEN, CDR2 SYDVKM. The V gene lost 6 bases and the J gene lost 6 bases, with 18 bases spanning the gap. CDR3 DNA: TGTGCCAGCAGACCAGACGGGGCGAGCGGCGAGCAGTACTTC. Amino acids: CASRPDGASGEQYF.

The genes are TRBV28 and TRBJ2-1; 11 nucleotides align to TRBD2. CDR1 and CDR2 (germline): MDHEN, SYDVKM. The CDR3 length is 16 residues. V lost 7 bases to trimming and J lost 8 bases; unmatched junction nucleotides: 13. The CDR3 spells CASTQPLAGEFDEQFF. The CDR3 coding sequence is TGTGCCAGCACCCAACCACTAGCGGGAGAGTTCGATGAGCAGTTCTTC.

This clonotype was detected a few times. The chain uses TRBV28 and TRBJ2-2; a possible D gene is TRBD1 (7 bases). Per the germline V gene, CDR1 is MDHEN and CDR2 is SYDVKM. The CDR3 extends over 14 amino acids. The V end was cut by 3 bases, the J end by 8 bases, with 13 bases between. CDR3 DNA: TGTGCCAGCAGTTTCGATCAGGGGGGTGGGGAGCTGTTTTTT. This gives the protein CASSFDQGGGELFF.

This clonotype was counted ten times or more. This chain joins TRBV29-1 and TRBJ1-2; weak D call: TRBD1 (5 bases). CDR1 and CDR2 (germline): SQVTM, ANQGSEA. CDR3 length: 17 residues. V dropped 3 bases and J dropped 0 bases, with 20 bases sitting between them. The CDR3 protein is CSVEAGPSGQANYGYTF. CDR3 nucleotides: TGCAGCGTTGAGGCAGGGCCGAGCGGACAAGCTAACTATGGCTACACCTTC. The variable domain in full, completed from reference TRBV29-1 and TRBJ1-2, reads SAVISQKPSRDICQRGTSLTIQCQVDSQVTMMFWYRQQPGQSLTLIATANQGSEATYESGFVIDKFPISRPNLTFSTLTVSNMSPEDSSIYLCSVEAGPSGQANYGYTFGSGTRLTVV.

There are many counts of this clonotype. The rearrangement joins TRBV10-2 to TRBJ2-3; possibly TRBD2 for D (7 bases). This CDR3 region has 18 residues. Trimming shortened V by 0 bases and J by 3 bases, and 19 bases separated the two germline ends. Germline V gene data show CDR1 as WSHSY and CDR2 as SAAADI. CDR3 nucleotides: TGCGCCAGCAGTGAGTCGACTCTACGGGGGGCGCGGACAGATACGCAGTATTTT. Amino acids: CASSESTLRGARTDTQYF.

About this clonotype itself: The conserved phenylalanine or tryptophan normally closing the CDR3 is absent here, so this likely arose from a read error. The chain couples TRBV5-1 to TRBJ1-2; possible D gene TRBD1, 6 bases. The CDR3 has 17 amino acids. Germline V gene sequence: CDR1 SGHRS, CDR2 YFSETQ. Trimming pared 4 bases from V and 5 bases from J, leaving 24 bases between. The DNA for the CDR3 is TGCGCCAGCAGCCGCGGGAGTGGGGGGGCGCTCCGGTATGGCTACACCGTC. It is translated as CASSRGSGGALRYGYTV.

In this sample, this clonotype turned up many times. The chain employs TRBV5-1 and TRBJ2-1; 7 positions agree with TRBD1. Per the germline V gene, CDR1 is SGHRS and CDR2 is YFSETQ. This CDR3 comprises 15 residues. Trimming took 4 bases from V and 6 from J; bases not matched to a gene: 10. The CDR3 loop reads CASSIPGQNTNEQFF. The CDR3, as DNA: TGCGCCAGCAGCATTCCGGGACAGAATACCAATGAGCAGTTCTTC.

This clonotype was seen a single time. This may arise from a read error, as a much more abundant clone is one base away. The V gene is TRBV28, the J gene TRBJ2-5; D is unresolved. The V end was cut by 7 bases, the J end by 5 bases, with 14 bases between. The germline V gene has CDR1 MDHEN and CDR2 SYDVKM. This CDR3 is 13 amino acids long. CDR3 DNA: TGTGCCAGCACCTCAGAAGATTGGGAGACCCAGTACTTC. Translated: CASTSEDWETQYF.

The sample holds many counts of this clonotype. The V and J genes are TRBV20-1 and TRBJ2-7; 14 nucleotides line up with TRBD2. The CDR3 spans 15 residues. The germline CDR1 and CDR2 sequences are DFQATT and SNEGSKA (reference sequence). The CDR3 loop reads CSLPGGTSGSYEQYF. In DNA form, the CDR3 reads TGCAGCTTACCCGGCGGGACTAGCGGGAGTTACGAGCAGTACTTC.

In its sample, this clonotype was seen many times. The V call is TRBV5-1, the J call TRBJ2-7; the D gene is possibly TRBD2 (5 bases). Germline assignment: CDR1 SGHRS and CDR2 YFSETQ. Trimming shortened V by 4 bases and J by 2 bases, and 13 bases separated the two germline ends. The CDR3 is 14 amino acids. In nucleotides, the CDR3 is TGCGCCAGCAGCCCGGACTTAAGTACCTACGAGCAGTACTTC. This gives the protein CASSPDLSTYEQYF.

This clonotype was detected ten times or more. This chain connects TRBV28 to TRBJ2-5; 9 bases match TRBD2. CDR3 length: 15 residues. Germline CDR1 MDHEN, CDR2 SYDVKM. Germline trimming cut 5 bases from V and 5 bases from J; bases unmatched to any gene: 9. The CDR3 protein is CASSVPAGGGETQYF. The CDR3 nucleotides are TGTGCCAGCAGTGTCCCAGCGGGAGGTGGGGAGACCCAGTACTTC.

The CDR3 DNA reads as TGTGCCAGCAGCCGAAACGGGAGGGAAGAGACCCAGTACTTC. Translating it yields CASSRNGREETQYF. The chain couples TRBV2 to TRBJ2-5; TRBD2 aligns across 8 bases. The V and J ends lost 6 bases and 3 bases, in that order; junction bases with no gene match: 6. CDR3 length: 14 residues. CDR1 and CDR2 (germline): SNHLY, FYNNEI.

The chain couples TRBV6-1 to TRBJ1-4; TRBD1 might be the D (6 bases). The germline gives CDR1 MNHNS, CDR2 SASEGT. The CDR3 is 13 amino acids. V dropped 11 bases and J dropped 4 bases, with 14 bases sitting between them. The CDR3 nucleotides are TGTGCCGGGGGGCGGTCCCGTAATGAAAAACTGTTTTTT. Protein: CAGGRSRNEKLFF.

Ten or more counts support this clonotype. The V gene is TRBV30, the J gene TRBJ2-3; D gene ambiguous. Germline V gene lookup returns CDR1 GTSNPN and CDR2 SVGIG (reference sequence). The CDR3 spans 14 residues. With 0 bases removed from V and 2 bases from J, the gap between germline ends came to 9 bases. The CDR3 region has the DNA TGTGCCTGGAGTGTACCCGTTCTCACAGATACGCAGTATTTT. It translates to CAWSVPVLTDTQYF.

Worth noting for this clonotype: A single base separates this from a much larger clone, so it may be a read error. The chain combines TRBV5-5 with TRBJ2-2; D remains unclear. The CDR3 spans 12 residues. CDR1 is SGHKS and CDR2 is YYEKEE in the germline V gene (reference sequence). Trimming took off 5 bases at V and 3 bases at J, with 5 bases between the two ends. This chain's CDR3 is CASRPHTGELFF. The CDR3 nucleotides are TGTGCCAGCAGACCGCACACCGGGGAGCTGTTTTTT.

This clonotype has more than one count but fewer than ten. The CDR3 region has the DNA TGCAGCGTTCTTTTCGGTAAGACCCAGTACTTC. As protein: CSVLFGKTQYF. The chain combines TRBV29-1 with TRBJ2-5, with no clear D. The CDR3 sequence is 11 residues long. Trimming cost V 5 bases and J 6 bases, with 10 bases left between them. Germline assignment: CDR1 SQVTM and CDR2 ANQGSEA.

The J gene is TRBJ2-7, the V gene TRBV29-1; D might be TRBD2 (5 bases). CDR3 length: 11 amino acids. V dropped 4 bases and J dropped 3 bases, with 7 bases sitting between them. Per the germline V gene, CDR1 is SQVTM and CDR2 is ANQGSEA. The CDR3 bases are TGCAGCGTTGCTAGCAGCTACGAGCAGTACTTC. Its protein is CSVASSYEQYF.

This clonotype has just a few counts. The chain uses TRBV28 and TRBJ2-3, with D possibly TRBD1 on 5 matching bases. CDR1 is MDHEN, CDR2 SYDVKM, per germline. The CDR3 consists of 13 residues. V was pared by 6 bases and J by 8 bases, with 15 bases between. Written as DNA, the CDR3 is TGTGCCAGCAGAATACAGGCCACGGGTACGCAGTATTTT. Protein product: CASRIQATGTQYF.

This clonotype was recorded at least ten times. V gene TRBV2 combines with J gene TRBJ2-1; 7 bases line up with TRBD1. This CDR3 contains 13 residues. J gave up 6 bases and V 7 bases, and 6 bases lay outside the gene matches. CDR1 is SNHLY, CDR2 FYNNEI, per germline. DNA for the CDR3: TGTGCCAGCACCGGTGGGGACAGCAATGAGCAGTTCTTC. Translated: CASTGGDSNEQFF. The variable domain in full, completed from reference TRBV2 and TRBJ2-1, reads EPEVTQTPSHQVTQMGQEVILRCVPISNHLYFYWYRQILGQKVEFLVSFYNNEISEKSEIFDDQFSVERPDGSNFTLKIRSTKLEDSAMYFCASTGGDSNEQFFGPGTRLTVL.